In its sample, the clone carrying this T cell receptor (beta chain) was seen many times. Its antigen is undetermined. CDR1 and CDR2 (germline): MDHEN, SYDVKM. The CDR3 covers 14 residues. V lost 6 bases and J lost 7; bases outside the gene matches: 6. TCR beta CDR3 region amplification was performed from RNA transcripts. The primer set for the first-round RT-PCR of the TCR CDR3 was HTBI. Each CDR3 protein gets one entry after TCRdb re-called the multiplex PCR reads with MiXCR. The sample consists of roughly 350,000 distinct CDR3 sequences, roughly 15% of them appearing once. This sample was taken from a study of T cells in Graves' hyperthyroidism and ophthalmopathy. Study conclusions and caveats: Patients with ophthalmopathy were separated from those with stable hyperthyroidism by a 13 V-J model. The majority of expanded thyroid clonotypes above 0.001 also appeared in blood.

Ophthalmopathy cases met thresholds of Clinical Activity Score at least 3, NOSPECS grade at least 4 and duration under 3 months. Uncontrolled infections, other autoimmune diseases, pregnancy or lactation led to exclusion of patients. The sample was blood. The chain combines TRBV28 with TRBJ1-6; 7 nucleotides agree with TRBD1. The sequence was collected from a woman aged 25-40 years with Graves' ophthalmopathy. The CDR3 DNA sequence: TGTGCCAGCAGAACATGGGACAGCAATTCACCCCTCCACTTT. Protein sequence: CASRTWDSNSPLHF.